This entry features one T cell receptor beta chain sequence. This specimen comes from a study of T cells in Graves' hyperthyroidism and ophthalmopathy. Between the trimmed V and J ends, which lost 5 bases and 5 bases, there was a span of 18 bases. CDR3 length: 15 residues. Germline lookup yields CDR1 WNHNN and CDR2 SYGVQD (reference sequence). Researchers took RNA transcripts and amplified the TCR beta CDR3 regions from them. The HTBI set primed first-round TCR CDR3 RT-PCR. TCRdb itself ran the multiplex PCR reads through MiXCR, one entry per CDR3 protein. This table has about 640,000 distinct CDR3 sequences, under 25% appearing once.

The chain joins TRBV10-1 to TRBJ2-5; D is possibly TRBD2 (6 bases). The TCR originated in a man in his thirties or forties with Graves' ophthalmopathy. Sequencing was done on a sample of blood. The DNA of the CDR3 is TGCGCCAGCAGTTCTTTAGCGGACCCGACGGAGACCCAGTACTTC. This sequence encodes CASSSLADPTETQYF.